The clone carrying this T cell receptor beta chain was seen just once. Its antigen is unidentified. Trimming removed 1 base from V and 2 bases from J; junction bases left unmatched: 3. This CDR3 contains 14 residues. CDR1 is SQVTM, CDR2 ANQGSEA, per germline. Measured with immunoSEQ multiplex PCR; TCRdb has only the in-frame clones, and not every one. The sample includes under 600,000 clones, about 98% of them seen just once. This sample was taken from a study of shared clonotypes between healthy human individuals. Naive CD8 populations comprised CD45RO-negative cells positively selected for CCR7, excluding terminally differentiated effector memory CD45RA+ cells. Study-wide results and caveats: Memory subsets had estimated richness that was generally smaller than that of naive subsets.

The V call is TRBV29-1, the J call TRBJ2-7; TRBD2 agrees at 9 bases. Sequenced input: naive CD8+ T cells sorted from blood. This sequence was found in a young man in good health. The CDR3 reads CSVEASGETYEQYF. Here the CDR3 DNA reads TGCAGCGTTGAAGCTAGCGGGGAGACCTACGAGCAGTACTTC.